The clone carrying this TCR beta chain was recorded once. The sample is drawn from a study of T cell changes during pregnancy in multiple sclerosis. CDR3 size: 15 residues. V was pared by 7 bases and J by 0 bases, with 13 bases between. Germline V gene data show CDR1 as MNHNY and CDR2 as SVGAGI (reference sequence). This table comes from immunoSEQ multiplex PCR, and its TCRdb copy is limited to in-frame clones, with some not included. The sample includes tens of thousands of clones, about 90% of them seen just once. The sequencing here drew on peripheral blood, taken after pregnancy. The clonotype comes from a female donor in good health, enrolled as a control in a pregnancy study. The V call is TRBV6-6, the J call TRBJ1-3; possible D gene TRBD1, 6 bases. CDR3 protein: CASTYRGGSGNTIYF. CDR3 sequence (DNA): TGTGCCAGCACCTATAGAGGGGGCTCTGGAAACACCATATATTTT.